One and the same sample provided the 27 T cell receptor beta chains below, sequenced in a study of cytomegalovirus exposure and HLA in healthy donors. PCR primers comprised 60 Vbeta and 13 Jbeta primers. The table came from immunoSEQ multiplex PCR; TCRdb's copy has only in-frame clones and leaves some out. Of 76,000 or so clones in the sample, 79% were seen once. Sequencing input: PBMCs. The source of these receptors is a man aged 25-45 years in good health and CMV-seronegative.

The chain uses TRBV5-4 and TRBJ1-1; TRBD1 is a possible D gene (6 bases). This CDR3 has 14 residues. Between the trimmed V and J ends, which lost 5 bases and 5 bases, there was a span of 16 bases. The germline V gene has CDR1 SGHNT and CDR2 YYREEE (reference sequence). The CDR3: CASSGGGLLTEAFF. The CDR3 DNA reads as TGTGCCAGCAGTGGGGGGGGCTTATTAACTGAAGCTTTCTTT. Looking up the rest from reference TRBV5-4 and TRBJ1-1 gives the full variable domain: ETGVTQSPTHLIKTRGQQVTLRCSSQSGHNTVSWYQQALGQGPQFIFQYYREEENGRGNFPPRFSGLQFPNYSSELNVNALELDDSALYLCASSGGGLLTEAFFGQGTRLTVV.

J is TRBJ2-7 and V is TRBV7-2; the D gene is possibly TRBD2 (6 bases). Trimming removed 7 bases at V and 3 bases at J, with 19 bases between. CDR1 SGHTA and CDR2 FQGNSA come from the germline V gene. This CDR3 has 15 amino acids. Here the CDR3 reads CASTTSLGGIYEQYF. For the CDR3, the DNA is TGTGCCAGCACCACTTCCCTCGGGGGTATCTACGAGCAGTACTTC.

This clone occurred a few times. Here the CDR3 DNA reads TGTGCCAGCAGTCGCAATGACTTCACTGAAGCTTTCTTT. Its translation is CASSRNDFTEAFF. V usage is TRBV25-1 and J usage is TRBJ1-1; D gene uncertain. CDR3 length: 13 amino acids. Looked up from germline, CDR1 is MGHDK and CDR2 is SYGVNS. The germline V and J ends were trimmed by 5 bases and 4 bases, with 11 bases remaining between them.

CDR3 residues: CASSPPGTGELFF. The CDR3 region has the DNA TGTGCCAGCAGCCCCCCGGGCACCGGGGAGCTGTTTTTT. The genes are TRBV5-4 and TRBJ2-2; D ambiguous. Germline lookup yields CDR1 SGHNT and CDR2 YYREEE (reference sequence). This CDR3 is built from 13 residues. V was clipped by 4 bases and J by 4 bases, with 8 bases between them. The full variable domain, with the rest looked up from reference TRBV5-4 and TRBJ2-2, is ETGVTQSPTHLIKTRGQQVTLRCSSQSGHNTVSWYQQALGQGPQFIFQYYREEENGRGNFPPRFSGLQFPNYSSELNVNALELDDSALYLCASSPPGTGELFFGEGSRLTVL.

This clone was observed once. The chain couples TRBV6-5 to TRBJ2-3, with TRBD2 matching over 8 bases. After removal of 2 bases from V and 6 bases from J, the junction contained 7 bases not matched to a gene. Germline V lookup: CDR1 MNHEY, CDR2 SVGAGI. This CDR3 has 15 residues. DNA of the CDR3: TGTGCCAGCAGTTACGCGGGAGGACCGTGGGATACGCAGTATTTT. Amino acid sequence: CASSYAGGPWDTQYF.

CDR3 sequence: CASSRGGLGENTIYF. Here the CDR3 DNA reads TGTGCCAGCAGCCGGGGAGGTTTAGGAGAAAACACCATATATTTT. The chain carries TRBV4-2 and TRBJ1-3; D remains ambiguous. With 4 bases removed from V and 6 bases from J, the gap between germline ends came to 16 bases. CDR1 and CDR2 from the germline V gene are LGHNA and YNFKEQ. The length of the CDR3 is 15 residues.

CDR3 region: CASSLAAGDPTQYF. The CDR3 bases are TGTGCCAGCAGCTTAGCAGCGGGAGACCCAACCCAGTACTTC. This chain links TRBV7-9 with TRBJ2-5; 8 bases line up with TRBD2. Per the germline V gene, CDR1 is SEHNR and CDR2 is FQNEAQ (reference sequence). The CDR3 is made up of 14 amino acids. With 0 bases clipped from V and 8 bases from J, the junction kept 5 bases outside the gene matches.

CDR3 sequence: CASSPGQAGEQYF. CDR3 bases: TGTGCCAGCAGCCCGGGACAGGCGGGGGAGCAGTACTTC. The chain recombines TRBV7-2 with TRBJ2-7; 8 bases are a match to TRBD1. The germline CDR1 and CDR2 sequences are SGHTA and FQGNSA. The CDR3 has 13 amino acids. Trimming removed 5 bases from V and 7 bases from J; junction bases left unmatched: 7. The full variable domain, with the rest looked up from reference TRBV7-2 and TRBJ2-7, is GAGVSQSPSNKVTEKGKDVELRCDPISGHTALYWYRQSLGQGLEFLIYFQGNSAPDKSGLPSDRFSAERTGGSVSTLTIQRTQQEDSAVYLCASSPGQAGEQYFGPGTRLTVT.

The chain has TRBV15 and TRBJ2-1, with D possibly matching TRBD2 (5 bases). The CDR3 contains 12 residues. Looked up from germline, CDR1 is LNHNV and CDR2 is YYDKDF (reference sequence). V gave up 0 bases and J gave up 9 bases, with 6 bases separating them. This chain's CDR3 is CATSRDAGEQFF. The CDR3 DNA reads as TGTGCCACCAGCAGAGATGCGGGTGAGCAGTTCTTC.

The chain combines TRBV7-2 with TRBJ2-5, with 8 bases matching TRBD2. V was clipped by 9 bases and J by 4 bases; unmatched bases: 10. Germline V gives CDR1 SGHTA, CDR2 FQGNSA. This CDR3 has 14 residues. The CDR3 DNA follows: TGTGCCAGTAACGTGCCGGGGGGGGGAGAGACCCAGTACTTC. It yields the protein CASNVPGGGETQYF.

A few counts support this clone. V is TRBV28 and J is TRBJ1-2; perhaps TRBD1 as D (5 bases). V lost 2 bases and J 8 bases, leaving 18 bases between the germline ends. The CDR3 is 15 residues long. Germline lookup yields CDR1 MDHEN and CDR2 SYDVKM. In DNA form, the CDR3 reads TGTGCCAGCAGTTTAAGGGACTTATTAAAGTGGGGCTACACCTTC. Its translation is CASSLRDLLKWGYTF.

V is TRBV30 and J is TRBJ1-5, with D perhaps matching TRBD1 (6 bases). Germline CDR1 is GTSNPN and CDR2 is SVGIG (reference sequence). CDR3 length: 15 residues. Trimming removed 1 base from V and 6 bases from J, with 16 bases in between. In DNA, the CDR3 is TGTGCCTGGAGTGATCTTACAGGGTATGGTCAGCCCCAGCATTTT. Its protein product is CAWSDLTGYGQPQHF. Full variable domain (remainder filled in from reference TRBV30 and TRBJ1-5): SQTIHQWPATLVQPVGSPLSLECTVEGTSNPNLYWYRQAAGRGLQLLFYSVGIGQISSEVPQNLSASRPQDRQFILSSKKLLLSDSGFYLCAWSDLTGYGQPQHFGDGTRLSIL.

The CDR3 is CASSLDWTGEEAFF. In DNA form, the CDR3 reads TGTGCCAGCAGCTTAGATTGGACAGGTGAGGAAGCTTTCTTT. The V call is TRBV7-9, the J call TRBJ1-1; 7 bases align to TRBD1. CDR3 size: 14 residues. Germline CDR1 and CDR2: SEHNR and FQNEAQ (reference sequence). The ends lost 1 base at V and 8 bases at J; junction bases unmatched: 7. Using reference TRBV7-9 and TRBJ1-1 for the parts outside the CDR3, the full variable domain is DTGVSQNPRHKITKRGQNVTFRCDPISEHNRLYWYRQTLGQGPEFLTYFQNEAQLEKSRLLSDRFSAERPKGSFSTLEIQRTEQGDSAMYLCASSLDWTGEEAFFGQGTRLTVV.

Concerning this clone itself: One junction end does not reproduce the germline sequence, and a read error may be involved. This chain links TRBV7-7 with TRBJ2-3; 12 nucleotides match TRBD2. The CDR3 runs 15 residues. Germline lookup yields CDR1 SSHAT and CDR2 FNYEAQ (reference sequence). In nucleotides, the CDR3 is TGTGCTAGCAGCCCTAGCGGGGGGGCCGGAAATACGCAGTATTTT. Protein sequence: CASSPSGGAGNTQYF.

Here the CDR3 reads CASSIRGGQETQYF. CDR3 DNA sequence: TGTGCCAGCAGCATCCGGGGGGGGCAAGAGACCCAGTACTTC. V usage is TRBV7-9 and J usage is TRBJ2-5; TRBD2 agrees at 8 bases. The CDR3 covers 14 residues. Germline V gene sequence: CDR1 SEHNR, CDR2 FQNEAQ (reference sequence). J lost 2 bases, V lost 5 bases, and 4 bases had no gene match.

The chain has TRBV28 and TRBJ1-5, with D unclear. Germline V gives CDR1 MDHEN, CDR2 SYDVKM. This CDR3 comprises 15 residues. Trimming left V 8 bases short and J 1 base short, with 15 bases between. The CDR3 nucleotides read TGTGCCAGCTTCCCCGCGCGGGGAAGCAATCAGCCCCAGCATTTT. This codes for CASFPARGSNQPQHF.

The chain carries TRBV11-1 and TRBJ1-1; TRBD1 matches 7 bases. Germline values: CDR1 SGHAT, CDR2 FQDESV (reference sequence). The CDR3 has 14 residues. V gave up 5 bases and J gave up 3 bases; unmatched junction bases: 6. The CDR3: CASSTGQVDTEAFF. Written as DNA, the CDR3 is TGTGCCAGCAGCACAGGACAGGTCGACACTGAAGCTTTCTTT.

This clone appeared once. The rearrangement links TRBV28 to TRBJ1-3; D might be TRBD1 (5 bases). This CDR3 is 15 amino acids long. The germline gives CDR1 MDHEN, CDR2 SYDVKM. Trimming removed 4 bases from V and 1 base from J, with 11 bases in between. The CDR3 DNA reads TGTGCCAGCAGTTCACAGGTTTGGTCTGGAAACACCATATATTTT. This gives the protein CASSSQVWSGNTIYF.

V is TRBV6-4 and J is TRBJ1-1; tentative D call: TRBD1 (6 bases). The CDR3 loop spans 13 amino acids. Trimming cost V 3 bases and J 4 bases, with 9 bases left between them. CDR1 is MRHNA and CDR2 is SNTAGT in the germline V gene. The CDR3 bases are TGTGCCAGCAGTGAAGCCAGGGGCACTGAAGCTTTCTTT. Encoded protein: CASSEARGTEAFF.

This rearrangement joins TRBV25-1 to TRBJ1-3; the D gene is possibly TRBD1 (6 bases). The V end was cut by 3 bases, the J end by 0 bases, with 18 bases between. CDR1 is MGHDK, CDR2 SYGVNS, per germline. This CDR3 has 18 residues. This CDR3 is CASSDQATRTVSGNTIYF. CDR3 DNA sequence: TGTGCCAGCAGTGATCAAGCCACCAGGACAGTCTCTGGAAACACCATATATTTT. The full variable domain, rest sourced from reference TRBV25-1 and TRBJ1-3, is EADIYQTPRYLVIGTGKKITLECSQTMGHDKMYWYQQDPGMELHLIHYSYGVNSTEKGDLSSESTVSRIRTEHFPLTLESARPSHTSQYLCASSDQATRTVSGNTIYFGEGSWLTVV.

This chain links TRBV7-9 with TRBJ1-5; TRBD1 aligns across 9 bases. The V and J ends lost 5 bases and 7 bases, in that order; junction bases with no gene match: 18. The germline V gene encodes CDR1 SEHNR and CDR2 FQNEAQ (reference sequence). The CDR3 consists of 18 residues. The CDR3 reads CASSQGRQGGREMQPQHF. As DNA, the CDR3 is TGTGCCAGCAGCCAGGGGAGACAGGGGGGTCGGGAGATGCAGCCCCAGCATTTT.

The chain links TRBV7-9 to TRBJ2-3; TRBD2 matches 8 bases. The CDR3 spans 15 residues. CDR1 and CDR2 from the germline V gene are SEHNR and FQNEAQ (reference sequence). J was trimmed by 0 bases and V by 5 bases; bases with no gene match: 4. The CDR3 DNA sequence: TGTGCCAGCAGCCCCGGGAGGGGAAGCACAGATACGCAGTATTTT. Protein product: CASSPGRGSTDTQYF.

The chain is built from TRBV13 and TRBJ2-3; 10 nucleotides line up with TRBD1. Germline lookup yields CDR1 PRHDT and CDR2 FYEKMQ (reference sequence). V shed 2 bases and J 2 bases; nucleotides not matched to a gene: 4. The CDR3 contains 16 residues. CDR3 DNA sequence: TGTGCCAGCAGCTTACTGGGACAGGGGATCACAGATACGCAGTATTTT. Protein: CASSLLGQGITDTQYF.

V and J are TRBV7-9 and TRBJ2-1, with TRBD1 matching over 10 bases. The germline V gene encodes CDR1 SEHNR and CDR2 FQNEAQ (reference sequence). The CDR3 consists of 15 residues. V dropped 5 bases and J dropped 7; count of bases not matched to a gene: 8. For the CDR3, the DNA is TGTGCCAGCAGCACGACAGGGGGCGTCACAAATGAGCAGTTCTTC. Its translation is CASSTTGGVTNEQFF. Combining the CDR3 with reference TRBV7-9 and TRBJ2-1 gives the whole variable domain DTGVSQNPRHKITKRGQNVTFRCDPISEHNRLYWYRQTLGQGPEFLTYFQNEAQLEKSRLLSDRFSAERPKGSFSTLEIQRTEQGDSAMYLCASSTTGGVTNEQFFGPGTRLTVL.

CDR3 sequence: CAWSPPGTRRETQYF. DNA of the CDR3: TGTGCCTGGAGTCCGCCCGGGACAAGGAGGGAGACCCAGTACTTC. The chain employs TRBV30 and TRBJ2-5; D is possibly TRBD1 (6 bases). This CDR3 spans 15 amino acids. Germline V gene lookup returns CDR1 GTSNPN and CDR2 SVGIG (reference sequence). V was shortened by 2 bases and J by 5 bases, with 18 bases between the two germline ends.

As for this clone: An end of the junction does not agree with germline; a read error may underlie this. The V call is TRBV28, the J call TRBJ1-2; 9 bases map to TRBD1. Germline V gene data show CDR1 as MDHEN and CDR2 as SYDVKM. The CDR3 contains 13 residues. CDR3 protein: CASHAPSGDRVDF. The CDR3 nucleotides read TGTGCCAGTCATGCCCCCAGCGGGGACAGGGTGGACTTC.

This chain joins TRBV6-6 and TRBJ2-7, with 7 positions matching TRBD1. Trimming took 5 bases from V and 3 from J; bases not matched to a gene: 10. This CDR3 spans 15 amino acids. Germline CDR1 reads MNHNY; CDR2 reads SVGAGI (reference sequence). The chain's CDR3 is CASSPAPTGFYEQYF. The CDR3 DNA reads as TGTGCCAGCAGTCCCGCCCCGACAGGGTTCTACGAGCAGTACTTC.